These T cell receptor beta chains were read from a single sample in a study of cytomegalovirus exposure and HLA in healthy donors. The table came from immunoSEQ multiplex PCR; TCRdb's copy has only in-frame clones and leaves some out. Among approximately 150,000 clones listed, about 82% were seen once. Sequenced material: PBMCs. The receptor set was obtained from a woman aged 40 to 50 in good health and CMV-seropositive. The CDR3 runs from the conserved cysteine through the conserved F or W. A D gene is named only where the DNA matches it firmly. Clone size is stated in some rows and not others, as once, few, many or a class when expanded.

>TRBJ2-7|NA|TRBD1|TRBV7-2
TGTGCCAGCAGCTTAGGAGGGACAGCAAACGAGCAGTACTTC
CASSLGGTANEQYF
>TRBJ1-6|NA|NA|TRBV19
TGTGCCAGTACCATCGACAGCTCTAGGTCACCCCTCCACTTT
CASTIDSSRSPLHF
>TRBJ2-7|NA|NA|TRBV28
TGTGCCAGCAGTTTGGGCAGCTCCTACGAGCAGTACTTC
CASSLGSSYEQYF
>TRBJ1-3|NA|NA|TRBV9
TGTGCCAGCAGCATAAACTCTGGAAACACCATATATTTT
CASSINSGNTIYF
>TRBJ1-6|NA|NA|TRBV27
TGTGCCAGCAGTTTCGACAGGAACTCACCCCTCCACTTT
CASSFDRNSPLHF
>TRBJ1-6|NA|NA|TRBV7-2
TGTGCCAGCAGCATAGGGACAACGGCTTCACCCCTCCACTTT
CASSIGTTASPLHF
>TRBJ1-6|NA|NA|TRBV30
TGTGCGACTTCCAATGCACCCCTCCACTTT
CATSNAPLHF
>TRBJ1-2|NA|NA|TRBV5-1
TGCGCCAGCAGCTTGTCAGTTCCCCCTTCCCTCTATGGCTACACCTTC
CASSLSVPPSLYGYTF
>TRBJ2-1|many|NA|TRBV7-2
TGTGCCAGCAGCTTAGAACGGGGGATCTACAATGAGCAGTTCTTC
CASSLERGIYNEQFF
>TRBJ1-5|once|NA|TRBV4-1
TGCGCCAGCAGCGAGACCCGGGGAAGCAATCAGCCCCAGCATTTT
CASSETRGSNQPQHF
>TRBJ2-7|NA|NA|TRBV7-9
TGTGCCAGCAGCCCACGAGGGCTCTCCTACGAGCAGTACTTC
CASSPRGLSYEQYF
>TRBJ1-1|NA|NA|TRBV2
TGTGCCAGCAGTGAGGAGGGAAGGGGAACTGAAGCTTTCTTT
CASSEEGRGTEAFF
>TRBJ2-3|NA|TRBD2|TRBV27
TGTGCCAGCAGTTTGGGACTAGCGGGGGGTGGCACAGATACGCAGTATTTT
CASSLGLAGGGTDTQYF
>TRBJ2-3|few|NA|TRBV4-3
TGCGCCAGCAGCCAAGATTCCGGGGTAGATACGCAGTATTTT
CASSQDSGVDTQYF
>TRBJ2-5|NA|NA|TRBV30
TGTGCCGGAGGGCCAGGAGTCTCGGAGACCCAGTACTTC
CAGGPGVSETQYF
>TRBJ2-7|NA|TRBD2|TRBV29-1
TGCAGCGTTGGATTTAGCGGGAGGGCCTCCTACGAGCAGTACTTC
CSVGFSGRASYEQYF
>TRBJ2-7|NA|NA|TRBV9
TGTGCCAGCAGCGAACTTGGACTTTCTTACGAGCAGTACTTC
CASSELGLSYEQYF
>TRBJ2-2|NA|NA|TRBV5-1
TGCGCCAGCAGCATAAACAGGGGAGGCGCCGGGGAGCTGTTTTTT
CASSINRGGAGELFF
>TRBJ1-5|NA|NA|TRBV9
TGTGCCAGCAGCGGCCAATGGGGAGGCGAGCCCCAGCATTTT
CASSGQWGGEPQHF
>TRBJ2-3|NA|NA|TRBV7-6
TGTGCCAGCAGCCGCGGGCCAGAGATAGATACGCAGTATTTT
CASSRGPEIDTQYF
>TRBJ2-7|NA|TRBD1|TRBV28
TGTGCCAGCAGTCCCCATGGGACAGAGAAGTACTACGAGCAGTACTTC
CASSPHGTEKYYEQYF
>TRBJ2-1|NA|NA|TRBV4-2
TGTGCCAGCAGCACACAGGACAATGAGCAGTTCTTC
CASSTQDNEQFF
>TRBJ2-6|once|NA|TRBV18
TGTGCCAGCTCCGACCCCAGGGGCACTGGGGCCAACGTCCTGACTTTC
CASSDPRGTGANVLTF
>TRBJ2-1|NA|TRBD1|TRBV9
TGTGCCAGCAGCGTAGTGGGACAGGACTACAATGAGCAGTTCTTC
CASSVVGQDYNEQFF
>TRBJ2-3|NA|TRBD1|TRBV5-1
TGCGCCAGCAGCTTGGACACCGGGACAGGGTACACAGATACGCAGTATTTT
CASSLDTGTGYTDTQYF
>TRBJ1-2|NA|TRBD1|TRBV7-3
TGTGCCAGCGGACAGGGGAGTGGCTACACCTTC
CASGQGSGYTF
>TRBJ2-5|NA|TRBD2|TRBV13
TGTGCCAGCAGCCGAACCACTAGCGCCAAAGAGACCCAGTACTTC
CASSRTTSAKETQYF
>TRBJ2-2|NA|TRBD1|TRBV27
TGTGCCAGCAGTACTTCCCATCAGGGGGCCACCGGGGAGCTGTTTTTT
CASSTSHQGATGELFF
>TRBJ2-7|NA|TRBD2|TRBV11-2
TGTGCCAGCAGCCCCGGGGGGGGGAGAGAGCAGTACTTC
CASSPGGGREQYF
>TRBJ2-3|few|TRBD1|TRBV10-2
TGCGCCAGCAGCATCTATGACAGGGCGGACGAGGGAGATACGCAGTATTTT
CASSIYDRADEGDTQYF
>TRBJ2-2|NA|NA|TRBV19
TGTGCCAGTAGTAGCTCCGAGAGGGTAAAAGGTACCGGGGAGCTGTTTTTT
CASSSSERVKGTGELFF
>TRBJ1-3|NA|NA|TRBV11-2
TGTGCCAGCAGCACGGACAACGGCTATGGAAACACCATATATTTT
CASSTDNGYGNTIYF